This T cell receptor beta chain was sequenced in a study of blood T cells in healthy people across ages. Study results and caveats: Diversity estimated from one million T cells was considered an underestimate. Fewer expanded clones and more diversity marked long-lived versus aged donors.

Then a second PCR, running roughly 6 to 12 cycles, was carried out with a sample-barcoded 5' primer and a J-beta primer mix. Each CDR3 protein gets one entry after TCRdb re-called the 5' RACE reads with MiXCR. The repertoire holds around 1,100,000 distinct CDR3 sequences, with around two fifths as singletons. The germline V gene has CDR1 PRHDT and CDR2 FYEKMQ (reference sequence). V was clipped by 5 bases and J by 4 bases, with 23 bases between them. This CDR3 spans 17 amino acids. This clonotype has a handful of counts. The antigen is not known. This sequence was found in a man between 18 and 29 years old in good health. The V and J genes are TRBV13 and TRBJ1-1; tentative D call: TRBD1 (6 bases). Specimen: blood. The CDR3 DNA reads as TGTGCCAGCAGCCTCTACAGGGTGAAATATGAGGGCACTGAAGCTTTCTTT. Translation: CASSLYRVKYEGTEAFF.